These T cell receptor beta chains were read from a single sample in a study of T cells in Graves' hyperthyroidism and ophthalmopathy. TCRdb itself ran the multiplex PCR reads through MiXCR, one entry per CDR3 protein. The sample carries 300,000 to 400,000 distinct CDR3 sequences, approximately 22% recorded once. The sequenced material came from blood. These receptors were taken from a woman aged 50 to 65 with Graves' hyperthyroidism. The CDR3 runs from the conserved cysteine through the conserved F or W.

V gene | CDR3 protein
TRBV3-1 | CASSQSGNTGELFF
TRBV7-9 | CASSLLQAGRSNEQFF
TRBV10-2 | CASSETGTSGTYEQYF
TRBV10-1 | CASSDLPTSLSGELFF
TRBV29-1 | CSVRVGPYEQYF
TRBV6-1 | CASRSTGPYEQYF
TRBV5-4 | CASSLVQGQGHDEQYF
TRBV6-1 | CASSEAVLGQGNEKLFF
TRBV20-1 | CSAIRQGVTGELFF
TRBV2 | CASRPDSGRGPYF
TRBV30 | CAWSAGGAFEQFF
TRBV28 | CASRGGGWNTEAFF
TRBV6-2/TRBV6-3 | CASDPGYNYGYTF
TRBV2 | CASSVEGSADTQYF
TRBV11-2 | CASSLGGDRGWRDRKETQYF
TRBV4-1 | CASSQDRHTGQPQHF
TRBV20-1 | CSAQQGFGEQYF
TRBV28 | CASSFIRTHNEQFF
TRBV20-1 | CSAREGTSGRWNEQFF
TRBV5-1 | CASSLARGSPSNEQFF
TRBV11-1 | CASSLAQLDYEQYF
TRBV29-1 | CSVGSSSHGYTF
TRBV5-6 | CASSYPLMSGELFF
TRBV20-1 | CSARSFSETEAFF
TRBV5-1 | CASSLMSSYEQYF
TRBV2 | CASSERAGVVNEQYF
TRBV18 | CASRPGAADQETQYF
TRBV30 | CAWSVGEIYGYTF
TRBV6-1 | CASSSGLGAFF
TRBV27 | CASSFRQGGEQYF
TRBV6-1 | CASSATTGGSTDTQYF
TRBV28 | CASSVQGKGTDTQYF
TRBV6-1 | CASRRDSGVYEQYF
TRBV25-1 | CASSGVQGYNEQFF